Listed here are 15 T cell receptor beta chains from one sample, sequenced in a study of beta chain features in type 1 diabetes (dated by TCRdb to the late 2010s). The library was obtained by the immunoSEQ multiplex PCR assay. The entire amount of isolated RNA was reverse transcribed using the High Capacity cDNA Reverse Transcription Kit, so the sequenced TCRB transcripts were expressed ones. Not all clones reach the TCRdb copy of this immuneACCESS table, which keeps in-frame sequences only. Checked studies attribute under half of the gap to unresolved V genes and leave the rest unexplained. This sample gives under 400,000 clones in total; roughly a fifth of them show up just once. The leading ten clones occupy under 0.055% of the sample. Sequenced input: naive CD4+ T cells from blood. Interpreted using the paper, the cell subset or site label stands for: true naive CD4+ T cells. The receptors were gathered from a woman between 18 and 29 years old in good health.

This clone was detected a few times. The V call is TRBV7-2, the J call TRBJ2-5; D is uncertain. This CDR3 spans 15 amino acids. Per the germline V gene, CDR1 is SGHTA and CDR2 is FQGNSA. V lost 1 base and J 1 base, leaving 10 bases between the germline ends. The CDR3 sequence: CASSLVVSPQETQYF. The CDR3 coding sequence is TGTGCCAGCAGCTTAGTGGTCAGTCCCCAAGAGACCCAGTACTTC. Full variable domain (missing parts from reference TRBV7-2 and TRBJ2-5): GAGVSQSPSNKVTEKGKDVELRCDPISGHTALYWYRQSLGQGLEFLIYFQGNSAPDKSGLPSDRFSAERTGGSVSTLTIQRTQQEDSAVYLCASSLVVSPQETQYFGPGTRLLVL.

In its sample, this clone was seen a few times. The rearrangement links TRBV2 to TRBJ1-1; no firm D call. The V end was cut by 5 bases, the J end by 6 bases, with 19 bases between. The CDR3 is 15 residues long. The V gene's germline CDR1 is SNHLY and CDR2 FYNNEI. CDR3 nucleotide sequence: TGTGCCAGCAGTAGAGACGAGAGGGTCGGCGCTGAAGCTTTCTTT. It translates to CASSRDERVGAEAFF.

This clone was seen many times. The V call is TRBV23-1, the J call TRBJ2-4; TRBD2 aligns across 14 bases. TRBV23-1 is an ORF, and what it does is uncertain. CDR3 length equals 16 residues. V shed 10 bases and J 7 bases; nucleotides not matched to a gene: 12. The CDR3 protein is CATLGTSGSISNIQYF. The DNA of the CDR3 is TGCGCCACCCTCGGGACTAGCGGGAGTATCTCCAACATTCAGTACTTC.

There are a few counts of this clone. Here the CDR3 reads CAWSPTTEAFF. DNA of the CDR3: TGTGCCTGGAGTCCTACTACTGAAGCTTTCTTT. The V gene is TRBV30, the J gene TRBJ1-1, with D hard to call. The CDR3 loop spans 11 amino acids. Germline values: CDR1 GTSNPN, CDR2 SVGIG (reference sequence). V was clipped by 2 bases and J by 5 bases, with 6 bases between them.

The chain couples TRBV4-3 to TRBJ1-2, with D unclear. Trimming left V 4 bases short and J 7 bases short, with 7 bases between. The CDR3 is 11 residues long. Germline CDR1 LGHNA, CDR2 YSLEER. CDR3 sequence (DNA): TGCGCCAGCAGCCGCGGATTTGGCTACACCTTC. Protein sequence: CASSRGFGYTF.

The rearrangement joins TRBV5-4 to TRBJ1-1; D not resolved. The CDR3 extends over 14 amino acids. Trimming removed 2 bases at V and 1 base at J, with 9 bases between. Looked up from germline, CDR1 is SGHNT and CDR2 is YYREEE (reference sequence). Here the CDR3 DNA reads TGTGCCAGCAGCTTCTCGACGGGGAACACTGAAGCTTTCTTT. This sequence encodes CASSFSTGNTEAFF.

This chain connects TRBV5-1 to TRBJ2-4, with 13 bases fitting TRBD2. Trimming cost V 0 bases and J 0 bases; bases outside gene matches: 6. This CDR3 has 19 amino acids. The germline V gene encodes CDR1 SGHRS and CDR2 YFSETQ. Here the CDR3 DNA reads TGCGCCAGCAGCTTGGAAGGACTAGCGGGGGTCGTAGCCAAAAACATTCAGTACTTC. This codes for CASSLEGLAGVVAKNIQYF. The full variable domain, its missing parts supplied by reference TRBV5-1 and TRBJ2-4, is KAGVTQTPRYLIKTRGQQVTLSCSPISGHRSVSWYQQTPGQGLQFLFEYFSETQRNKGNFPGRFSGRQFSNSRSEMNVSTLELGDSALYLCASSLEGLAGVVAKNIQYFGAGTRLSVL.

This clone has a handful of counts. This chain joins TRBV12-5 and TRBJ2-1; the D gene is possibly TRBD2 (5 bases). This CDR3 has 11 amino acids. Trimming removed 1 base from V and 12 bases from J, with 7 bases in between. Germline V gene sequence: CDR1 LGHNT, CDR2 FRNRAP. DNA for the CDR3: TGTGCTAGTGGTTTGGGGGAGCGGCAGTTCTTC. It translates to CASGLGERQFF. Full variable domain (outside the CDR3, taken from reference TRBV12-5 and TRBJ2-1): DARVTQTPRHKVTEMGQEVTMRCQPILGHNTVFWYRQTMMQGLELLAYFRNRAPLDDSGMPKDRFSAEMPDATLATLKIQPSEPRDSAVYFCASGLGERQFFGPGTRLTVL.

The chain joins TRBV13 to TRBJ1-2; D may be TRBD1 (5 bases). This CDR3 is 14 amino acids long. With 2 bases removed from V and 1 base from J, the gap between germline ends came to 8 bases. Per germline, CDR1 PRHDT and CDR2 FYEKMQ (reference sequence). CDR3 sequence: CASSLRTLNYGYTF. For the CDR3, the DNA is TGTGCCAGCAGCTTAAGGACACTTAACTATGGCTACACCTTC.

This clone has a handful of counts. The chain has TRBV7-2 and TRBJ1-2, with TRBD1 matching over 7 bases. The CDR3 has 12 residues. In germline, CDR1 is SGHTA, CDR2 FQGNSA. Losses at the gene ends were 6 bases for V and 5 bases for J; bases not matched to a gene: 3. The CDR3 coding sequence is TGTGCCAGCAGTGTACAGGGGTATGGCTACACCTTC. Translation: CASSVQGYGYTF.

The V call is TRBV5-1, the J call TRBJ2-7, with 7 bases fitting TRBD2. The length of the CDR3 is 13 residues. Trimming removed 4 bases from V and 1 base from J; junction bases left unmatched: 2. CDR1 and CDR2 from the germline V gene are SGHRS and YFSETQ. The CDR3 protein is CASSISGSYEQYF. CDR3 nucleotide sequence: TGCGCCAGCAGCATTAGCGGGTCCTACGAGCAGTACTTC.

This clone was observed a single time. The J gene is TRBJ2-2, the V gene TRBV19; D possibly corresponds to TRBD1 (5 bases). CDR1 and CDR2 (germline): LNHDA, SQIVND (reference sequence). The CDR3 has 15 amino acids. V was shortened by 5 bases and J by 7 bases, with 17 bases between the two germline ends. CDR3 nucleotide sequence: TGTGCCAGTAGTCCCCTAAGGCCAGGGCGCGGGGAGCTGTTTTTT. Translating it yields CASSPLRPGRGELFF.

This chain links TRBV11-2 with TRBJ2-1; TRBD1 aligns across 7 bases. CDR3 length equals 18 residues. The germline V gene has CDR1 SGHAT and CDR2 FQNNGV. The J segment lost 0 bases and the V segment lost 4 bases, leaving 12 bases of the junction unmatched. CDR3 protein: CASSSPRGGHSSYNEQFF. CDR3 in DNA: TGTGCCAGCAGCTCCCCCAGAGGGGGCCATAGCTCCTACAATGAGCAGTTCTTC.

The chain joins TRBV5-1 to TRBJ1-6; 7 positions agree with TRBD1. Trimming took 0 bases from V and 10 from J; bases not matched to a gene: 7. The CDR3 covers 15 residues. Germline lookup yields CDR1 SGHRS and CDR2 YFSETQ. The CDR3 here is CASSLARGRDSPLHF. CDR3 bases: TGCGCCAGCAGCTTGGCCAGGGGGAGAGACTCACCCCTCCACTTT.

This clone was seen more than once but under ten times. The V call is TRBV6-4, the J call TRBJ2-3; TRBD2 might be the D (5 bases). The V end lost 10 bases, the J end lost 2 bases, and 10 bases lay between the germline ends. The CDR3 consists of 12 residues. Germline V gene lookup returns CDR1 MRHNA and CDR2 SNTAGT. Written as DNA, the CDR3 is TGTGCCATGGGCGGGCACACAGATACGCAGTATTTT. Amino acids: CAMGGHTDTQYF.